Below, 25 T cell receptor beta chains from the same sample are listed, as sequenced in a study of OX40 agonist ivuxolimab in advanced cancers. Here immunoSEQ multiplex PCR was the method, and the copy in TCRdb shows in-frame clones only, minus some. The repertoire has 20,000 to 25,000 clones, 65% to 85% of them found once; the top ten carry around 16%. This material consisted of CD4+ or CD8+ T cells sorted from blood, taken in a trial of the OX40 agonist ivuxolimab. These receptor sequences come from an adult with an advanced solid tumor such as melanoma, head and neck, liver or kidney cancer.

The chain joins TRBV2 to TRBJ1-5; D remains unclear. V lost 3 bases and J lost 3, with 12 bases in between. CDR3 length: 15 residues. Looked up from germline, CDR1 is SNHLY and CDR2 is FYNNEI. As DNA, the CDR3 is TGTGCCAGCAGTGAGGCTAGGGCACCCAATCAGCCCCAGCATTTT. This sequence encodes CASSEARAPNQPQHF.

This chain uses TRBV5-1 with TRBJ2-7; 8 bases align to TRBD2. Germline V gene lookup returns CDR1 SGHRS and CDR2 YFSETQ. The junction had 11 bases not matched to a gene; V was cut back by 0 bases and J by 3 bases. The CDR3 is 17 amino acids. CDR3 region: CASSLAWSGGLDYEQYF. The CDR3 bases are TGCGCCAGCAGCTTGGCCTGGAGCGGGGGCCTTGACTACGAGCAGTACTTC.

This clone has only a few counts. J is TRBJ2-5 and V is TRBV14, with 7 positions matching TRBD2. Germline V lookup: CDR1 SGHDN, CDR2 FVKESK. The CDR3 consists of 13 residues. The V and J ends lost 1 base and 7 bases, in that order; junction bases with no gene match: 3. The CDR3 region has the DNA TGTGCCAGCAGCCAAGCTGAGCGGGGGACCCAGTACTTC. This encodes CASSQAERGTQYF. The full variable domain, its missing parts supplied by reference TRBV14 and TRBJ2-5, is EAGVTQFPSHSVIEKGQTVTLRCDPISGHDNLYWYRRVMGKEIKFLLHFVKESKQDESGMPNNRFLAERTGGTYSTLKVQPAELEDSGVYFCASSQAERGTQYFGPGTRLLVL.

The V and J genes are TRBV9 and TRBJ1-2; D not resolved. This CDR3 spans 17 amino acids. Trimming took off 3 bases at V and 2 bases at J, with 20 bases between the two ends. Germline loops: CDR1 SGDLS, CDR2 YYNGEE. The CDR3 loop is CASSGHGNPMNNYGYTF. The CDR3 nucleotides are TGTGCCAGCAGCGGCCACGGGAATCCGATGAACAACTATGGCTACACCTTC. The full variable domain, completed using reference TRBV9 and TRBJ1-2, is DSGVTQTPKHLITATGQRVTLRCSPRSGDLSVYWYQQSLDQGLQFLIQYYNGEERAKGNILERFSAQQFPDLHSELNLSSLELGDSALYFCASSGHGNPMNNYGYTFGSGTRLTVV.

This chain uses TRBV6-5 with TRBJ2-3; D uncertain. There are 13 residues in the CDR3. In germline, CDR1 is MNHEY, CDR2 SVGAGI. The V gene lost 2 bases and the J gene lost 2 bases, with 5 bases spanning the gap. CDR3 protein: CASSYTTTDTQYF. CDR3 in DNA: TGTGCCAGCAGTTACACCACCACAGATACGCAGTATTTT.

This chain uses TRBV7-3 with TRBJ2-1; either TRBD1 or TRBD2 may supply D (5 bases each). Per germline, CDR1 SGHTA and CDR2 FQGTGA. The CDR3 has 15 residues. Trimming removed 0 bases at V and 8 bases at J, with 14 bases between. The CDR3 loop is CASSLTGGGAHEQFF. The CDR3 bases are TGTGCCAGCAGCTTAACCGGAGGTGGGGCACATGAGCAGTTCTTC.

This clone showed up just once. The V gene is TRBV19, the J gene TRBJ2-2; 7 bases are shared with TRBD2. V was clipped by 7 bases and J by 3 bases; unmatched bases: 14. The CDR3 has 17 residues. Germline values: CDR1 LNHDA, CDR2 SQIVND (reference sequence). CDR3 bases: TGTGCCAGTATCCCCTGGGGCGGGAGATTCGACACCGGGGAGCTGTTTTTT. Translated, it gives CASIPWGGRFDTGELFF.

This clone was observed once. V and J are TRBV7-2 and TRBJ2-2, with 10 bases fitting TRBD2. V lost 5 bases to trimming and J lost 3 bases; unmatched junction nucleotides: 6. The CDR3 consists of 16 residues. Germline CDR1 is SGHTA and CDR2 is FQGNSA. The CDR3 loop reads CASSPLAGLDTGELFF. The CDR3, as DNA: TGTGCCAGCAGCCCACTAGCGGGGCTCGACACCGGGGAGCTGTTTTTT.

The rearrangement joins TRBV5-4 to TRBJ1-1; a weak D match, TRBD1 (6 bases). Trimming took 4 bases from V and 1 from J, leaving 11 bases between them. The length of the CDR3 is 14 residues. Germline CDR1 is SGHNT and CDR2 is YYREEE (reference sequence). This CDR3 is CASSPTGRNTEAFF. CDR3 coding DNA: TGTGCCAGCAGCCCGACAGGAAGGAACACTGAAGCTTTCTTT. Combining the CDR3 with reference TRBV5-4 and TRBJ1-1 gives the whole variable domain ETGVTQSPTHLIKTRGQQVTLRCSSQSGHNTVSWYQQALGQGPQFIFQYYREEENGRGNFPPRFSGLQFPNYSSELNVNALELDDSALYLCASSPTGRNTEAFFGQGTRLTVV.

The sample holds one count of this clone. The chain carries TRBV19 and TRBJ1-5, with D unresolved. The germline CDR1 and CDR2 sequences are LNHDA and SQIVND (reference sequence). The length of the CDR3 is 16 residues. V gave up 3 bases and J gave up 6 bases, with 18 bases separating them. The DNA of the CDR3 is TGTGCCAGTAGTATTACTACAGAAGGTTTCCTTCAGCCCCAGCATTTT. Translation: CASSITTEGFLQPQHF. The whole variable domain, filled in from reference TRBV19 and TRBJ1-5, reads DGGITQSPKYLFRKEGQNVTLSCEQNLNHDAMYWYRQDPGQGLRLIYYSQIVNDFQKGDIAEGYSVSREKKESFPLTVTSAQKNPTAFYLCASSITTEGFLQPQHFGDGTRLSIL.

The chain joins TRBV10-3 to TRBJ1-4; D not resolved. There are 14 residues in the CDR3. V lost 2 bases and J 8 bases, leaving 12 bases between the germline ends. Germline V CDR1 and CDR2: ENHRY, SYGVKD. The CDR3 reads CAISENQFAEKLFF. DNA of the CDR3: TGTGCCATCAGTGAGAATCAGTTCGCCGAAAAACTGTTTTTT.

CDR3 residues: CASRGRQDNQPQHF. CDR3 in DNA: TGTGCCAGCAGGGGGAGACAGGACAATCAGCCCCAGCATTTT. The chain joins TRBV27 to TRBJ1-5; a possible D gene is TRBD1 (6 bases). The CDR3 has 14 residues. V was cut by 6 bases and J by 3 bases, with 12 bases left in between. Germline V lookup: CDR1 MNHEY, CDR2 SMNVEV (reference sequence).

The chain links TRBV7-2 to TRBJ2-5; 10 positions agree with TRBD2. The last part of the DNA fits TRBJ2-7 better; the J call may be wrong. Looked up from germline, CDR1 is SGHTA and CDR2 is FQGNSA. This CDR3 region has 16 residues. CDR3 coding DNA: TGTGCCAGCAGCTTAGATTGGGCTAGCGGGAGCTACGAGCAGTACTTC. This translates into CASSLDWASGSYEQYF.

Note on this clone: Other DNA sequences from this sample encode an identical CDR3 as well. The chain carries TRBV27 and TRBJ2-7; 7 nucleotides align to TRBD1. Germline trimming cut 5 bases from V and 4 bases from J; bases unmatched to any gene: 2. The CDR3 covers 12 residues. CDR1 and CDR2 (germline): MNHEY, SMNVEV (reference sequence). The CDR3 sequence is CASSPGGYEQYF. The CDR3 nucleotides are TGTGCCAGCAGTCCAGGGGGTTACGAGCAGTACTTC.

V usage is TRBV9 and J usage is TRBJ2-2; D is unresolved. Germline CDR1 is SGDLS and CDR2 is YYNGEE. The V end lost 4 bases, the J end lost 6 bases, and 19 bases lay between the germline ends. The CDR3 has 16 residues. CDR3 residues: CASSPRLQSGSGELFF. The DNA for the CDR3 is TGTGCCAGCAGCCCTCGCCTCCAAAGTGGGTCCGGGGAGCTGTTTTTT.

The chain has TRBV18 and TRBJ1-3, with 9 bases fitting TRBD1. This CDR3 has 16 amino acids. The germline V gene encodes CDR1 KGHSH and CDR2 LQKENI. V lost 6 bases and J lost 4; bases outside the gene matches: 10. CDR3 sequence (DNA): TGTGCCAGCTCTCTCAATACAGGGGGCATCGGAAACACCATATATTTT. It yields the protein CASSLNTGGIGNTIYF.

The V and J genes are TRBV5-1 and TRBJ1-1, with a weak D call TRBD1 (5 bases). CDR3 size: 14 residues. Germline V CDR1 and CDR2: SGHRS, YFSETQ. Deletions cut 4 bases from V and 5 bases from J, with 15 bases between. This chain's CDR3 is CASSNQGSGTEAFF. As DNA, the CDR3 is TGCGCCAGCAGCAACCAGGGTTCAGGGACTGAAGCTTTCTTT.

This sequence joins TRBV2 and TRBJ2-7; D is undetermined. Per the germline V gene, CDR1 is SNHLY and CDR2 is FYNNEI. Between the trimmed V and J ends, which lost 2 bases and 7 bases, there was a span of 6 bases. This CDR3 has 11 residues. For the CDR3, the DNA is TGTGCCAGCAGTGAATTGTGGGAGCAGTACTTC. Translation: CASSELWEQYF.

The CDR3 DNA sequence: TGTGCCAGCAGCGGGAGAGGGTCACGGGAGACCCAGTACTTC. This encodes CASSGRGSRETQYF. V gene TRBV9 combines with J gene TRBJ2-5; tentative D call: TRBD2 (5 bases). Germline CDR1 reads SGDLS; CDR2 reads YYNGEE. CDR3 length: 14 residues. Deletions cut 3 bases from V and 5 bases from J, with 14 bases between.

This clone was detected only once. V gene TRBV10-1 combines with J gene TRBJ1-2; 7 bases are shared with TRBD1. This CDR3 is built from 14 residues. Germline V gene lookup returns CDR1 WNHNN and CDR2 SYGVQD (reference sequence). Trimming cost V 6 bases and J 8 bases; bases outside gene matches: 12. This chain's CDR3 is CASRARQGVRGYTF. The CDR3 nucleotides read TGCGCCAGCAGAGCTCGACAGGGAGTGAGGGGCTACACCTTC.

J is TRBJ2-1 and V is TRBV19; 8 positions agree with TRBD2. From germline, CDR1 is LNHDA and CDR2 SQIVND (reference sequence). This CDR3 comprises 14 residues. The V gene end was trimmed by 3 bases and the J gene end by 9 bases; junction bases not matched to a gene: 7. The DNA for the CDR3 is TGTGCCAGTAGTATGACGGGAGGGCCCGGTGAGCAGTTCTTC. Its translation is CASSMTGGPGEQFF. Looking up the rest from reference TRBV19 and TRBJ2-1 gives the full variable domain: DGGITQSPKYLFRKEGQNVTLSCEQNLNHDAMYWYRQDPGQGLRLIYYSQIVNDFQKGDIAEGYSVSREKKESFPLTVTSAQKNPTAFYLCASSMTGGPGEQFFGPGTRLTVL.

The chain has TRBV19 and TRBJ2-7; D not resolved. Deletions cut 5 bases from V and 7 bases from J, with 9 bases between. This CDR3 has 11 amino acids. The germline V gene has CDR1 LNHDA and CDR2 SQIVND (reference sequence). The chain's CDR3 is CASSSRFEQYF. The CDR3 DNA reads as TGTGCCAGTAGTTCGAGGTTTGAGCAGTACTTC.

The chain joins TRBV4-3 to TRBJ1-2, with D uncertain. V was pared by 0 bases and J by 8 bases, with 10 bases between. CDR3 length equals 13 residues. CDR1 LGHNA and CDR2 YSLEER come from the germline V gene. The DNA of the CDR3 is TGCGCCAGCAGCCAAGATGACTTAGGCGGCTACACCTTC. Translation gives CASSQDDLGGYTF.

This clone was seen once. The V gene is TRBV5-1, the J gene TRBJ2-5; 7 bases agree with TRBD2. From germline, CDR1 is SGHRS and CDR2 YFSETQ. The J segment lost 2 bases and the V segment lost 3 bases, leaving 7 bases of the junction unmatched. The CDR3 consists of 15 residues. CDR3 protein: CASSSGGNLQETQYF. The CDR3 DNA follows: TGCGCCAGCAGCTCGGGGGGAAACTTACAAGAGACCCAGTACTTC.

V gene TRBV12-5 combines with J gene TRBJ2-7; a weak D match, TRBD1 (5 bases). Germline CDR1 is LGHNT and CDR2 is FRNRAP. The CDR3 runs to 13 residues. V was trimmed by 6 bases and J by 2 bases, leaving 11 bases between them. The CDR3 DNA is TGTGCTAGTGGCCTCGACAGCGCCTACGAGCAGTACTTC. It encodes CASGLDSAYEQYF.